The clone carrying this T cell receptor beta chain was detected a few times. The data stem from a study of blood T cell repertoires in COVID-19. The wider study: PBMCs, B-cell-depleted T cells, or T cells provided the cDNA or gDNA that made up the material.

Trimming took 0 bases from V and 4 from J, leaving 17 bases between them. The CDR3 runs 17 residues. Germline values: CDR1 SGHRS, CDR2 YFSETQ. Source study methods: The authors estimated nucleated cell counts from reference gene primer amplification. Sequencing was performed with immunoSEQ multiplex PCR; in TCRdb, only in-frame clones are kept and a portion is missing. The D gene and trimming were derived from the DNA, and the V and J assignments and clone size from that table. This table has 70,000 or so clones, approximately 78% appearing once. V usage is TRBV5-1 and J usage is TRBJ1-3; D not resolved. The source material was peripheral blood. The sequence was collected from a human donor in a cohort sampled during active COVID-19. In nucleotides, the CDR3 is TGCGCCAGCAGCTTGGCCTCTCTCGGAGAAAGAGGAAACACCATATATTTT. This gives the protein CASSLASLGERGNTIYF.